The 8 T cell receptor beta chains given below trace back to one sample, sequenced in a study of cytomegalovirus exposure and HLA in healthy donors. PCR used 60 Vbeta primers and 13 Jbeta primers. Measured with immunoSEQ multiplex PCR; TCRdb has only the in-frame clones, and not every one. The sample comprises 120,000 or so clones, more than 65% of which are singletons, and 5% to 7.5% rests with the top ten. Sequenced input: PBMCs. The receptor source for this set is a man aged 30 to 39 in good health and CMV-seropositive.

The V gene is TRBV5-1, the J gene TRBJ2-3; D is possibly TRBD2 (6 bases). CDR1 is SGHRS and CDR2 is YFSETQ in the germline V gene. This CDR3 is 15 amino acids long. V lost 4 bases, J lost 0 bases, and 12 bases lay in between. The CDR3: CASSRGTYSTDTQYF. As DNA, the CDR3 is TGCGCCAGCAGCCGGGGGACGTATAGCACAGATACGCAGTATTTT.

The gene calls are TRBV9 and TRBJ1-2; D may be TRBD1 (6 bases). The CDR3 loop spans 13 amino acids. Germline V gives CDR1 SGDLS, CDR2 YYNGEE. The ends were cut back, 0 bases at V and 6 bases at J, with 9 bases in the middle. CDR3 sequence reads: CASSVDQGNGYTF. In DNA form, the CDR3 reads TGTGCCAGCAGCGTAGACCAGGGGAATGGCTACACCTTC. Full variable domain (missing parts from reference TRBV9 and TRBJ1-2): DSGVTQTPKHLITATGQRVTLRCSPRSGDLSVYWYQQSLDQGLQFLIQYYNGEERAKGNILERFSAQQFPDLHSELNLSSLELGDSALYFCASSVDQGNGYTFGSGTRLTVV.

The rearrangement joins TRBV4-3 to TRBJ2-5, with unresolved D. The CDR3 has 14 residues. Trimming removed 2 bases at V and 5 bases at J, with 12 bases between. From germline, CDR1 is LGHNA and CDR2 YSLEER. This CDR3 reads CASSQSEVAETQYF. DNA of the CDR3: TGCGCCAGCAGCCAAAGCGAGGTGGCGGAGACCCAGTACTTC.

CDR3 loop: CASSPDSLLEQYF. The CDR3 nucleotides read TGTGCCAGCAGTCCCGACTCCCTGTTGGAGCAGTACTTC. The rearrangement uses TRBV6-5 and TRBJ2-7; D is unresolved. V lost 5 bases to trimming and J lost 7 bases, with 15 bases between them. The CDR3 runs 13 residues. Germline-derived CDR1 and CDR2 are MNHEY and SVGAGI.

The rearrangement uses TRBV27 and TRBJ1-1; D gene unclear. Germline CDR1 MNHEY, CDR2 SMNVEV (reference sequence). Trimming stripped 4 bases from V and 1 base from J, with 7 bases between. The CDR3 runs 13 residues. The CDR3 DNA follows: TGTGCCAGCAGTTATCAGTCGAACACTGAAGCTTTCTTT. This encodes CASSYQSNTEAFF.

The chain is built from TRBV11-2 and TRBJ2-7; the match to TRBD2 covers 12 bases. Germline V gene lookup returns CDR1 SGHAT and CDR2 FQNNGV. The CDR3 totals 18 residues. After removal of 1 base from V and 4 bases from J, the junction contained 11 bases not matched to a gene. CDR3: CASSLVGASGGAAYEQYF. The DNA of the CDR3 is TGTGCCAGCAGCTTAGTCGGTGCTAGCGGGGGGGCCGCGTACGAGCAGTACTTC.

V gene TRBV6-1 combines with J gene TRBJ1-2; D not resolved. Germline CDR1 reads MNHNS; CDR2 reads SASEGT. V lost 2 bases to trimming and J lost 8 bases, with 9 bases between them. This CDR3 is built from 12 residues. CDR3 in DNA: TGTGCCAGCAGTGAATGGGCGGGAGGCTACACCTTC. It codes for CASSEWAGGYTF.

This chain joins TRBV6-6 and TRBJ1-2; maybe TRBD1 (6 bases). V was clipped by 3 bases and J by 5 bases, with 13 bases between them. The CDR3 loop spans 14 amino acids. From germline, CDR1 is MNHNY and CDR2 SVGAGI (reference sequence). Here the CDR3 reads CASSYSGTSYGYTF. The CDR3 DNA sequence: TGTGCCAGCAGTTATAGCGGGACAAGTTATGGCTACACCTTC.